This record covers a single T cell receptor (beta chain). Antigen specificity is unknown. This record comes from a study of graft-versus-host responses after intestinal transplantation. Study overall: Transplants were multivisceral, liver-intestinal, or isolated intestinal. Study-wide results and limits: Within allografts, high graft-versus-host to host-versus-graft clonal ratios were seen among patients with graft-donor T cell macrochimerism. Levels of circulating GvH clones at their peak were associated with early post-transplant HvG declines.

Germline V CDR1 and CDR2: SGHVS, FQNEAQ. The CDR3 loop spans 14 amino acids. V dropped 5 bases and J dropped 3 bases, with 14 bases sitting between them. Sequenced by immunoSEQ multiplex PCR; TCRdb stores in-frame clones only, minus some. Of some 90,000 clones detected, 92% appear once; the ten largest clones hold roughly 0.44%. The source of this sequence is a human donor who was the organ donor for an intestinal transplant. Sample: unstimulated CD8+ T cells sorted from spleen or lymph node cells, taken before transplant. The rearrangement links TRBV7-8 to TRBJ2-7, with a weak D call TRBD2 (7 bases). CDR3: CASSPGGPGYEQYF. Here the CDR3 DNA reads TGTGCCAGCAGCCCCGGGGGGCCCGGCTACGAGCAGTACTTC.